This is a list of T cell receptor beta chains from one sample in a study of beta chain features in type 1 diabetes. Produced via immunoSEQ multiplex PCR; TCRdb's table is partial and in-frame only. The sample holds about 240,000 clones, less than 35% seen once. The sample taken for sequencing was central memory CD4+ T cells from blood. The receptor source for this set is a man aged 30 to 39 in good health. The CDR3 runs from the conserved cysteine through the conserved F or W. The D gene is left open where the match is weak. Not all rows give a size; the values are once, few, many and, for expanded clones, a class.

abundance | j_gene | v_gene | d_gene | CDR3aa | CDR3nt
- | TRBJ2-5 | TRBV7-9 | - | CASSPSGQTQYF | TGTGCCAGCAGCCCATCAGGCCAGACCCAGTACTTC
- | TRBJ1-5 | TRBV4-2 | - | CASSPDSNQPQHF | TGTGCCAGCAGCCCCGATAGCAATCAGCCCCAGCATTTT
few | TRBJ2-1 | TRBV5-8 | - | CASSLWGGTTGNEQFF | TGTGCCAGCAGCTTGTGGGGGGGCACGACGGGTAATGAGCAGTTCTTC
- | TRBJ2-5 | TRBV4-2 | TRBD2 | CASSQVAGGYQETQYF | TGTGCCAGCAGCCAAGTGGCGGGGGGCTACCAAGAGACCCAGTACTTC
few | TRBJ1-5 | TRBV5-6 | TRBD1 | CASSKKTGGQPQHF | TGTGCCAGCAGCAAAAAGACAGGGGGACAGCCCCAGCATTTT
many | TRBJ2-1 | TRBV19 | TRBD1 | CASSWDRGNEQFF | TGTGCCAGTAGTTGGGACAGGGGCAATGAGCAGTTCTTC
- | TRBJ2-1 | TRBV6-1 | - | CASTLGRYNEQFF | TGTGCCAGCACCCTCGGACGTTACAATGAGCAGTTCTTC
- | TRBJ2-7 | TRBV30 | TRBD2 | CAVTSGRYEQYF | TGTGCCGTGACTAGCGGGAGATACGAGCAGTACTTC
- | TRBJ2-5 | TRBV5-1 | - | CASSLAQETQYF | TGCGCCAGCAGCTTGGCTCAAGAGACCCAGTACTTC
few | TRBJ2-7 | TRBV30 | - | CAWSGGYEQYF | TGTGCCTGGAGTGGTGGATACGAGCAGTACTTC
many | TRBJ2-7 | TRBV7-2 | TRBD1 | CASSLNPGTGSSWYF | TGTGCCAGCAGCTTAAATCCCGGGACAGGAAGCTCCTGGTACTTC
- | TRBJ2-3 | TRBV6-6 | TRBD2 | CASSYSPTGGTDTQYF | TGTGCCAGCAGTTACTCTCCTACCGGGGGGACAGATACGCAGTATTTT
few | TRBJ2-7 | TRBV11-2 | - | CASRGRGDSFYEQYF | TGTGCCAGCCGCGGCCGCGGGGACAGCTTCTACGAGCAGTACTTC
- | TRBJ1-2 | TRBV23-1 | - | CASSQMDNPWYTF | TGCGCCAGCAGTCAAATGGACAATCCTTGGTACACCTTC
- | TRBJ2-1 | TRBV29-1 | - | CSVERLDSYNEQFF | TGCAGCGTTGAGCGTCTAGACTCGTACAATGAGCAGTTCTTC
few | TRBJ2-5 | TRBV29-1 | - | CSVEDPKKGGKETQYF | TGCAGCGTTGAAGATCCGAAAAAGGGCGGCAAAGAGACCCAGTACTTC
many | TRBJ2-1 | TRBV7-9 | - | CASRRDSMKQFF | TGTGCCAGCAGGCGGGACTCTATGAAGCAGTTCTTC
- | TRBJ1-4 | TRBV20-1 | - | CSALDREKLFF | TGCAGTGCTCTAGACAGGGAAAAACTGTTTTTT
- | TRBJ2-1 | TRBV19 | TRBD1 | CASNPTGASYNEQFF | TGTGCCAGTAACCCGACAGGGGCCTCCTACAATGAGCAGTTCTTC
few | TRBJ2-1 | TRBV5-6 | - | CASSARGVSSYNEQFF | TGTGCCAGCAGCGCCCGAGGGGTTAGCTCCTACAATGAGCAGTTCTTC
few | TRBJ1-1 | TRBV5-4 | - | CASSLVLDTEAFF | TGTGCCAGCAGCTTGGTACTTGACACTGAAGCTTTCTTT
- | TRBJ2-6 | TRBV5-1 | TRBD1 | CASSGQAGANVLTF | TGCGCCAGCAGCGGACAGGCTGGGGCCAACGTCCTGACTTTC
- | TRBJ2-5 | TRBV6-6 | - | CASSYKRVLLQETQYF | TGTGCCAGCAGTTACAAGCGGGTATTACTTCAAGAGACCCAGTACTTC
few | TRBJ2-1 | TRBV30 | - | CAGSLQGREQFF | TGTGCCGGGAGTCTCCAGGGGCGGGAGCAGTTCTTC
- | TRBJ1-2 | TRBV19 | TRBD1 | CASMQGANYGYTF | TGTGCCAGTATGCAGGGGGCTAACTATGGCTACACCTTC
- | TRBJ1-2 | TRBV5-1 | TRBD1 | CASSPGDSRGYTF | TGCGCCAGCAGCCCGGGGGACAGCCGTGGCTACACCTTC
- | TRBJ2-7 | TRBV5-4 | TRBD2 | CASRAGRDYEQYF | TGTGCCAGCAGAGCGGGACGGGACTACGAGCAGTACTTC
once | TRBJ1-5 | TRBV5-1 | - | CASSLEGHPNQPQHF | TGCGCCAGCAGCTTGGAAGGCCACCCCAATCAGCCCCAGCATTTT
- | TRBJ1-4 | TRBV30 | - | CAWSGDPGGGEKLFF | TGTGCCTGGAGTGGGGACCCCGGAGGAGGTGAAAAACTGTTTTTT
- | TRBJ1-2 | TRBV7-9 | - | CASSPGTRSYGYTF | TGTGCCAGCAGCCCCGGGACAAGATCTTATGGCTACACCTTC
few | TRBJ2-4 | TRBV27 | TRBD1 | CASRHGTGGTDGNIQYF | TGTGCCAGCAGGCACGGGACAGGGGGCACCGACGGAAACATTCAGTACTTC
- | TRBJ1-2 | TRBV7-9 | - | CASSHSGYDYYGYTF | TGTGCCAGCAGCCACTCTGGATACGACTACTATGGCTACACCTTC
- | TRBJ1-3 | TRBV6-5 | - | CASGVSSGNTIYF | TGTGCCAGCGGAGTCTCCTCTGGAAACACCATATATTTT
- | TRBJ2-2 | TRBV29-1 | - | CSAWGPANTGELFF | TGCAGCGCCTGGGGACCCGCGAACACCGGGGAGCTGTTTTTT
- | TRBJ2-7 | TRBV18 | TRBD1 | CASSRTFTGTGFYEQYF | TGTGCCAGCTCACGAACTTTTACTGGGACAGGGTTTTACGAGCAGTACTTC
few | TRBJ2-1 | TRBV19 | - | CATKDNEQFF | TGTGCCACCAAAGATAATGAGCAGTTCTTC
- | TRBJ2-3 | TRBV10-3 | TRBD2 | CAISGLAKDTQYF | TGTGCCATCAGTGGACTAGCAAAAGATACGCAGTATTTT
- | TRBJ2-2 | TRBV11-2 | TRBD2 | CASGASGNTGELFF | TGTGCCAGCGGGGCTAGCGGGAACACCGGGGAGCTGTTTTTT
few | TRBJ2-7 | TRBV20-1 | - | CSARSPYEQYF | TGCAGTGCTAGATCCCCTTACGAGCAGTACTTC
few | TRBJ2-7 | TRBV7-2 | TRBD1 | CASSPGTGHTYEQYF | TGTGCCAGCAGCCCCGGGACAGGACATACCTACGAGCAGTACTTC
- | TRBJ2-1 | TRBV7-8 | - | CASSATGINYNEQFF | TGTGCCAGCAGCGCCACAGGTATAAACTACAATGAGCAGTTCTTC
- | TRBJ2-3 | TRBV4-1 | - | CASSQDETGTDTQYF | TGCGCCAGCAGCCAAGATGAGACAGGTACAGATACGCAGTATTTT
many | TRBJ2-4 | TRBV7-2 | TRBD2 | CASSSGLAVKNIQYF | TGTGCCAGCAGCTCGGGGCTAGCGGTCAAAAACATTCAGTACTTC
once | TRBJ2-5 | TRBV7-7 | - | CASSYDVVRETQYF | TGTGCCAGCAGCTACGACGTAGTCCGCGAGACCCAGTACTTC
- | TRBJ1-5 | TRBV29-1 | - | CSVGGIGNQPQHF | TGCAGCGTCGGGGGGATAGGCAATCAGCCCCAGCATTTT
- | TRBJ1-1 | TRBV6-1 | - | CASREVLNTEAFF | TGTGCCAGCAGGGAGGTCTTGAACACTGAAGCTTTCTTT
few | TRBJ1-2 | TRBV25-1 | - | CASSGGIGGYTF | TGTGCCAGCAGTGGTGGAATCGGTGGCTACACCTTC
- | TRBJ2-3 | TRBV18 | - | CASSPMGAPTDTQYF | TGTGCCAGCTCACCAATGGGGGCCCCCACAGATACGCAGTATTTT
- | TRBJ2-3 | TRBV30 | - | CAWSPVGPGTDTQYF | TGTGCCTGGAGTCCGGTGGGGCCTGGCACAGATACGCAGTATTTT
few | TRBJ2-1 | TRBV5-1 | - | CASSLGLQSSYNEQFF | TGCGCCAGCAGCTTGGGCCTCCAAAGCTCCTACAATGAGCAGTTCTTC
few | TRBJ2-3 | TRBV6-1 | TRBD1 | CASSPGQGYTQYF | TGTGCCAGCAGTCCGGGACAGGGCTATACGCAGTATTTT
- | TRBJ1-2 | TRBV5-4 | - | CASSLAGNYGYTF | TGTGCCAGCAGCTTGGCAGGGAACTATGGCTACACCTTC
few | TRBJ1-1 | TRBV30 | - | CAWSTETNTEAFF | TGTGCCTGGAGTACAGAGACGAACACTGAAGCTTTCTTT
few | TRBJ2-2 | TRBV30 | TRBD1 | CAWRGTGQRTGELFF | TGTGCCTGGAGGGGCACGGGACAGCGGACCGGGGAGCTGTTTTTT
- | TRBJ2-5 | TRBV11-2 | - | CASSTTGPRETQYF | TGTGCCAGCAGTACGACAGGCCCCCGAGAGACCCAGTACTTC